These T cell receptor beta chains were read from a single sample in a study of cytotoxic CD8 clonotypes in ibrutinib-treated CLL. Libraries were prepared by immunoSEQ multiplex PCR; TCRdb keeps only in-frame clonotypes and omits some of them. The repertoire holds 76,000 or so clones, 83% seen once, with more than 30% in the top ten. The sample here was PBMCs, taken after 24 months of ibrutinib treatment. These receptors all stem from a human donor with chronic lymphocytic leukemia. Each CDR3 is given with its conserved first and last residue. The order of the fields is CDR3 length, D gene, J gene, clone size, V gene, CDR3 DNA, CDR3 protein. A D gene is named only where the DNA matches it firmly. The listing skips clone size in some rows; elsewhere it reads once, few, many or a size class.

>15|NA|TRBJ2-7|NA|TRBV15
TGTGCCACCAGCAGAGATTTAGGGCGGGATGGCGAGCAGTACTTC
CATSRDLGRDGEQYF
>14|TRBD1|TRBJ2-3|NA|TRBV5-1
TGCGCCAGCAGCCCCCTCCAGGGGGCAGATACGCAGTATTTT
CASSPLQGADTQYF
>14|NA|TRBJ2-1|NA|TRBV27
TGTGCCAGCAGTTTATCTAGGCGGGTCAATGAGCAGTTCTTC
CASSLSRRVNEQFF
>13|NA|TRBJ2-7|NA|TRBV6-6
TGTGCCAGCACCAAGGACCGATACTACGAGCAGTACTTC
CASTKDRYYEQYF
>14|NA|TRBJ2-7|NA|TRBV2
TGTGCCAGCAGTGAAGCGATTAGCGTCTACGAGCAGTACTTC
CASSEAISVYEQYF
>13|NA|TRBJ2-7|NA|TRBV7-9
TGTGCCAGCAGCATGGACATCTCCTACGAGCAGTACTTC
CASSMDISYEQYF
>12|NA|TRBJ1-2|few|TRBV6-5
TGTGCCAGCAGTTCCGGCGGCTATGGCTACACCTTC
CASSSGGYGYTF
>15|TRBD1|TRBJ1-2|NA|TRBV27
TGTGCCAGCAACCCAGGGGGGGGGAAGCTGAGTGGCTACACCTTC
CASNPGGGKLSGYTF
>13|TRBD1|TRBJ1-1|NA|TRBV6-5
TGTGCCAGCACCCGACAGGGCAACACTGAAGCTTTCTTT
CASTRQGNTEAFF
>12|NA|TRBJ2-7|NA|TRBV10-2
TGCGCCAGCAGTGATGAACCCTACGAGCAGTACTTC
CASSDEPYEQYF
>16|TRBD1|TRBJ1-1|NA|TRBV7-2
TGTGCCAGCAGCGAGGAGAGAGGGACAGGGAGAGAGGAAGCTTTCTTT
CASSEERGTGREEAFF